These T cell receptor beta chains were read from a single sample in a study of blood T cell repertoires in COVID-19. Here immunoSEQ multiplex PCR was the method, and the copy in TCRdb shows in-frame clones only, minus some. Here the sample spans roughly 180,000 clones, just under 85% being singletons. Material: peripheral blood. The receptors come from a man aged 40-49 years who had recovered from COVID-19. Both conserved end residues are trimmed from each CDR3. The listing skips clone size in some rows; elsewhere it reads once, few, many or a size class.

>NA|TRBV13
ASSERGGLQETQY
>NA|TRBV6-1
ASSENKRGRYGYT
>NA|TRBV29-1
SVEDQGREQY
>NA|TRBV18
ASSPSRAATNEKLF
>NA|TRBV27
ASSRAGGTDTQY
>NA|TRBV24-1
ATSDGGQLTDTQY
>NA|TRBV6-5
AIYRGLGTDTQY
>NA|TRBV28
ASGGTDSRNTIY
>NA|TRBV19
ASSTTGAGNTIY
>NA|TRBV6-5
ATSGTSGVEQF
>NA|TRBV6-2/TRBV6-3
ASSSAGELF
>NA|TRBV19
ASNARGLATEAF
>NA|TRBV3-1/TRBV3-2
ASSPSGGPEAF
>NA|TRBV6-5
ASNPAGTGYNEQF
>NA|TRBV5-6
ASSWLAGGAGTDTQY
>NA|TRBV5-1
ASSFRDRGQETQY
>NA|TRBV11-2
ASSRQGAYEQY
>once|TRBV7-2
ASSQLHYNEQF
>NA|TRBV19
ASTGQGLYNEQF
>NA|TRBV27
ASSLLNEQF
>many|TRBV2
ASGLTVNTEAF
>NA|TRBV4-3
ASSQESRGDYGYT
>NA|TRBV19
ASRGAYNEQF
>NA|TRBV11-2
ASSLYLAGGFRDTQY
>NA|TRBV10-3
AISRDSLYEQY
>NA|TRBV9
ASSMEGPSTDTQY
>NA|TRBV9
ASSVVPREVLDNEQF